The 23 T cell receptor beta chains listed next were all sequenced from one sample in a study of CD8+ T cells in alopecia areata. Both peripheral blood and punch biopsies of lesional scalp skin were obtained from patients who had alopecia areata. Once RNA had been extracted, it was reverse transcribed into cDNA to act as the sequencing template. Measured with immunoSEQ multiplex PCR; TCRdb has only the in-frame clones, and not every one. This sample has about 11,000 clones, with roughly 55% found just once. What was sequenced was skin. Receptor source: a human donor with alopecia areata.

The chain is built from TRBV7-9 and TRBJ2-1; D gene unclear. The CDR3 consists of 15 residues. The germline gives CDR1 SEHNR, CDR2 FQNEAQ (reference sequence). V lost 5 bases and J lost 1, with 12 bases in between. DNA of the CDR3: TGTGCCAGCAGCCCCCAGTTTGGTTCCTACAATGAGCAGTTCTTC. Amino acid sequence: CASSPQFGSYNEQFF.

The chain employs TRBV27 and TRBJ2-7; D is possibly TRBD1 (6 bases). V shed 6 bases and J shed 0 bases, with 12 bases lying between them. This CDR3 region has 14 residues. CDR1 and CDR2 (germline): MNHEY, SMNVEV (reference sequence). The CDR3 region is CASSGQRSSYEQYF. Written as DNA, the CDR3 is TGTGCCAGCAGCGGACAGAGAAGCTCCTACGAGCAGTACTTC.

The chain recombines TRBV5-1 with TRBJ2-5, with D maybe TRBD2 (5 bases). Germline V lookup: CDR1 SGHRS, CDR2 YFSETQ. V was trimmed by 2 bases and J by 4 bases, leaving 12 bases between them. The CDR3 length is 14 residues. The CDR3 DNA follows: TGCGCCAGCAGCTTAGCCGGGATGGGAGAGACCCAGTACTTC. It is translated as CASSLAGMGETQYF.

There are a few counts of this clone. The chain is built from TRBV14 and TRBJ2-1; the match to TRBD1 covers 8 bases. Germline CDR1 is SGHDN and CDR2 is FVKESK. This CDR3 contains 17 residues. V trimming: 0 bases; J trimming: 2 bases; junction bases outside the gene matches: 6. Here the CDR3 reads CASSQESYRGAYNEQFF. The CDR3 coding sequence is TGTGCCAGCAGCCAAGAATCTTACAGGGGGGCCTACAATGAGCAGTTCTTC.

Here the CDR3 DNA reads TGTGCCAGCAGCTTAGCTTTAGGGATAACTGAAGCTTTCTTT. Its translation is CASSLALGITEAFF. The V call is TRBV7-8, the J call TRBJ1-1; D call uncertain. Germline CDR1 and CDR2: SGHVS and FQNEAQ. The ends were cut back, 0 bases at V and 5 bases at J, with 10 bases in the middle. The CDR3 spans 14 residues.

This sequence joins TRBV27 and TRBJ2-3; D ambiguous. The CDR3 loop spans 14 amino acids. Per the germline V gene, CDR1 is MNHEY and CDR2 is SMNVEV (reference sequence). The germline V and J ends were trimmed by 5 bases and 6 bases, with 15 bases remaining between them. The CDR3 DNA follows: TGTGCCAGCAGTCCACGCCTAAGACCGGATACGCAGTATTTT. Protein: CASSPRLRPDTQYF.

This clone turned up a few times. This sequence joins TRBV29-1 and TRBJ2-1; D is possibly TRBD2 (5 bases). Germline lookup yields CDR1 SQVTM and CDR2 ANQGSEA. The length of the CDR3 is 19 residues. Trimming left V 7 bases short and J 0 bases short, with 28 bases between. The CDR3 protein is CSAGEGVLADQSSYNEQFF. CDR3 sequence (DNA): TGCAGCGCCGGGGAAGGAGTATTGGCGGATCAGAGCTCCTACAATGAGCAGTTCTTC.

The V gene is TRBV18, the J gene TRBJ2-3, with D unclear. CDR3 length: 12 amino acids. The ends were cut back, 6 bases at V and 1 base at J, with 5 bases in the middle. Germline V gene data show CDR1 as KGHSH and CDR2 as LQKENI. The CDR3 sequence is CASSDGTDTQYF. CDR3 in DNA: TGTGCCAGCTCCGACGGCACAGATACGCAGTATTTT.

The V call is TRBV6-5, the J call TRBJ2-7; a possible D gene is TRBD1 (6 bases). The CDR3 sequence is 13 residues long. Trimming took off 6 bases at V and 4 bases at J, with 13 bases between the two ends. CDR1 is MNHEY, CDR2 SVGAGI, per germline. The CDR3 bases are TGTGCCAGCAGACGACAGGCATTTTACGAGCAGTACTTC. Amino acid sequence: CASRRQAFYEQYF.

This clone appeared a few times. Written as DNA, the CDR3 is TGTGCCAGCAGCCGGGACAGGGGAAGCAATCAGCCCCAGCATTTT. Translation gives CASSRDRGSNQPQHF. The chain joins TRBV7-2 to TRBJ1-5; 10 nucleotides match TRBD1. The CDR3 is made up of 15 amino acids. Losses at the gene ends were 5 bases for V and 1 base for J; bases not matched to a gene: 2. The germline V gene encodes CDR1 SGHTA and CDR2 FQGNSA.

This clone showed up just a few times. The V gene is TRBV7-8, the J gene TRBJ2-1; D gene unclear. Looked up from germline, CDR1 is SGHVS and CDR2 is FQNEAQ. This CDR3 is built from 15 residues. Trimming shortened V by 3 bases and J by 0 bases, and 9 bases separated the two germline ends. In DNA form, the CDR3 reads TGTGCCAGCAGCTTGGAAAGCAGCTCCTACAATGAGCAGTTCTTC. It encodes CASSLESSSYNEQFF.

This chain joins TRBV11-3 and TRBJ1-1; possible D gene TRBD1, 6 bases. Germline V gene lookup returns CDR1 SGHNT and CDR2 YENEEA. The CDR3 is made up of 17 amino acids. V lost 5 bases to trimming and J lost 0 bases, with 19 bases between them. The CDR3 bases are TGTGCCAGCAGCCGTCGACAGGTGGATCTTGTGAACACTGAAGCTTTCTTT. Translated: CASSRRQVDLVNTEAFF.

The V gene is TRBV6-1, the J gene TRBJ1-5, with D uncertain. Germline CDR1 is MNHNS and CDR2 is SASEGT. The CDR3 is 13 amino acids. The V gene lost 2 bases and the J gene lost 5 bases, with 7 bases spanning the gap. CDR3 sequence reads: CASSESLHQPQHF. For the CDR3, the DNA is TGTGCCAGCAGTGAATCCCTCCATCAGCCCCAGCATTTT.

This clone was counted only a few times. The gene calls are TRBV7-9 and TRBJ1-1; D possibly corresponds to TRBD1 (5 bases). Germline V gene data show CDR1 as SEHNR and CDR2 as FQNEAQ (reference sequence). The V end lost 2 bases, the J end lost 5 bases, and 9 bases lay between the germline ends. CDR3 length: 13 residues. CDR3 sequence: CASSLMEGTEAFF. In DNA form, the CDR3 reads TGTGCCAGCAGCTTAATGGAGGGGACTGAAGCTTTCTTT.

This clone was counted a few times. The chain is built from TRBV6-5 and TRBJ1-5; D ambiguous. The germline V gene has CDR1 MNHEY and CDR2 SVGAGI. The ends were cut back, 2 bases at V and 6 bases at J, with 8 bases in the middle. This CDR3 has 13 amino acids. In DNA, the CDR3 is TGTGCCAGCAGTTACGCCCCGTTTCAGCCCCAGCATTTT. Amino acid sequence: CASSYAPFQPQHF.

CDR3 loop: CSVERDVNTDTQYF. The CDR3 nucleotides are TGCAGCGTTGAACGAGATGTGAACACAGATACGCAGTATTTT. V usage is TRBV29-1 and J usage is TRBJ2-3; D is uncertain. This CDR3 comprises 14 residues. CDR1 is SQVTM and CDR2 is ANQGSEA in the germline V gene. The V gene lost 2 bases and the J gene lost 2 bases, with 11 bases spanning the gap.

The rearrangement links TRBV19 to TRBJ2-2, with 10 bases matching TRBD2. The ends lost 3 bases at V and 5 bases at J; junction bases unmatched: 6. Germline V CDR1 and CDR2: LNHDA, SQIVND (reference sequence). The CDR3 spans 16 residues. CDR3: CASSISGRARTGELFF. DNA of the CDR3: TGTGCCAGTAGTATCAGCGGGAGGGCCCGGACCGGGGAGCTGTTTTTT.

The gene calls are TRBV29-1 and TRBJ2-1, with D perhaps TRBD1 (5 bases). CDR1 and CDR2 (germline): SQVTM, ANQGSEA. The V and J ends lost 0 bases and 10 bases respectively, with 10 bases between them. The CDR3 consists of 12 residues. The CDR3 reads CSVEDARQEQFF. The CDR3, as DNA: TGCAGCGTTGAAGATGCTAGACAGGAGCAGTTCTTC.

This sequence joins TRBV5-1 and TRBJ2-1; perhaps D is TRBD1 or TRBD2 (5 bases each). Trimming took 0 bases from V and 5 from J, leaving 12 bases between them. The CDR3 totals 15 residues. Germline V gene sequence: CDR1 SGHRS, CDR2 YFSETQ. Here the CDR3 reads CASSLGGTTDNEQFF. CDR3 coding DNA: TGCGCCAGCAGCTTGGGAGGGACCACCGACAATGAGCAGTTCTTC.

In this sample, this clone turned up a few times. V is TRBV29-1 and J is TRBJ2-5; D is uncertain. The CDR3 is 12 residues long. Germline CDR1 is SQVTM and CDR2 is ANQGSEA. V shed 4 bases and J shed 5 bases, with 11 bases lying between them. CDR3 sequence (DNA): TGCAGCGTTGGAACGGAATCCGAGACCCAGTACTTC. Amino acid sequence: CSVGTESETQYF.

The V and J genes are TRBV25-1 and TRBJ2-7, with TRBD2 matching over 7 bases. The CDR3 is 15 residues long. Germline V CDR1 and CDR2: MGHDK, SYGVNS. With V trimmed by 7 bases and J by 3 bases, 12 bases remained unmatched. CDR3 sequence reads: CASTPLSGRNYEQYF. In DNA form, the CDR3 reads TGTGCCAGCACCCCCTTGTCCGGGAGGAACTACGAGCAGTACTTC.

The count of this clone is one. The DNA for the CDR3 is TGCGCCAGCAGCTTGGCCGGCGTTAGCTCCTACAATGAGCAGTTCTTC. The encoded protein is CASSLAGVSSYNEQFF. The chain combines TRBV5-1 with TRBJ2-1; no reliable D call. Trimming cost V 0 bases and J 0 bases, with 10 bases left between them. The CDR3 has 16 amino acids. From germline, CDR1 is SGHRS and CDR2 YFSETQ.

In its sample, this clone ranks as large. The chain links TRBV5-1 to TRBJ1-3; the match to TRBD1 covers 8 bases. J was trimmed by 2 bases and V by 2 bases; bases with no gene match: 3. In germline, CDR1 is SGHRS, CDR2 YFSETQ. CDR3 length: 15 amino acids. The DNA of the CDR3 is TGCGCCAGCAGCTTACGGACAGGGACTGGAAACACCATATATTTT. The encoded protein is CASSLRTGTGNTIYF.